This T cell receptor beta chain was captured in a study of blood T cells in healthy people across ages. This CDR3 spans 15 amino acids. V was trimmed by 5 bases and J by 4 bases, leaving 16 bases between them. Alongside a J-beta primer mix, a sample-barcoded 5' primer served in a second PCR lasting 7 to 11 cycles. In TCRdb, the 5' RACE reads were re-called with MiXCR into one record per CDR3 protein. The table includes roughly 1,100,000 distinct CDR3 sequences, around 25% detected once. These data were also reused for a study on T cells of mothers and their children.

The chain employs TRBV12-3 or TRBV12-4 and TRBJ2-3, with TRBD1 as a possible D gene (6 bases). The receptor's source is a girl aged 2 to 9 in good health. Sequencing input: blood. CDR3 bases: TGTGCCAGCAGTGTCGGGACACTGGGTGCAGATACGCAGTATTTT. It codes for CASSVGTLGADTQYF.